The 27 T cell receptor beta chains reported below all come from one sample, sequenced in a study of beta chain features in type 1 diabetes. All of the isolated RNA was reverse transcribed, so expressed TCRB transcripts were sequenced. Generated by immunoSEQ multiplex PCR, the TCRdb table keeps only in-frame clones and is missing some. The repertoire consists of around 600,000 clones, with about an eighth occurring once and the leading ten covering around 0.12%. For these receptors, no antigen is known. Overall study results and limits: People with Type 1 diabetes carried modestly yet significantly shorter TCRB CDR3s in all four CD4+ subsets.

The specimen sequenced was naive CD4+ T cells from blood. Receptors originate from a man between 25 and 39 years old with type 1 diabetes.

The chain employs TRBV7-2 and TRBJ2-5; D is possibly TRBD2 (6 bases). This CDR3 spans 14 amino acids. Germline V gives CDR1 SGHTA, CDR2 FQGNSA. V gave up 1 base and J gave up 6 bases, with 12 bases separating them. CDR3 DNA: TGTGCCAGCAGCTTAGGTCAGGGCGGGAAGACCCAGTACTTC. It codes for CASSLGQGGKTQYF.

This clone was counted only a few times. This chain links TRBV2 with TRBJ2-7; 12 nucleotides agree with TRBD1. The CDR3 has 15 residues. Germline V gene sequence: CDR1 SNHLY, CDR2 FYNNEI. The ends lost 8 bases at V and 1 base at J; junction bases unmatched: 6. CDR3 sequence: CASVLGQGASYEQYF. CDR3 sequence (DNA): TGTGCCAGCGTACTGGGACAGGGGGCATCCTACGAGCAGTACTTC.

The chain carries TRBV28 and TRBJ1-6; 7 nucleotides line up with TRBD1. V lost 6 bases to trimming and J lost 5 bases; unmatched junction nucleotides: 7. The germline CDR1 and CDR2 sequences are MDHEN and SYDVKM. The CDR3 length is 15 residues. The CDR3 loop reads CASSPGTADNSPLHF. The CDR3 nucleotides are TGTGCCAGCAGCCCTGGGACAGCTGATAATTCACCCCTCCACTTT.

This rearrangement joins TRBV18 to TRBJ1-3; TRBD1 might be the D (5 bases). V was clipped by 4 bases and J by 0 bases, with 10 bases between them. Per germline, CDR1 KGHSH and CDR2 LQKENI. The CDR3 covers 15 residues. Here the CDR3 DNA reads TGTGCCAGCTCACTGCAGGGTAACTCTGGAAACACCATATATTTT. This encodes CASSLQGNSGNTIYF.

In this sample, this clone turned up a few times. V usage is TRBV6-5 and J usage is TRBJ2-7, with a possible D match to TRBD1 (5 bases). Between the trimmed V and J ends, which lost 7 bases and 1 base, there was a span of 17 bases. Germline CDR1 MNHEY, CDR2 SVGAGI. There are 15 residues in the CDR3. The CDR3 coding sequence is TGTGCCAGCACCGAGTCCGCCAGGGCTTCCTACGAGCAGTACTTC. Translation: CASTESARASYEQYF.

This clone has more than one count but fewer than ten. V gene TRBV5-1 combines with J gene TRBJ2-3; the D is unclear. Trimming took off 4 bases at V and 1 base at J, with 19 bases between the two ends. This CDR3 is built from 17 residues. Germline CDR1 and CDR2: SGHRS and YFSETQ. The CDR3 sequence is CASSPRGSLTGTDTQYF. CDR3 sequence (DNA): TGCGCCAGCAGCCCGAGAGGCTCTCTAACCGGCACAGATACGCAGTATTTT.

The chain links TRBV4-1 to TRBJ1-2; TRBD1 matches 8 bases. The CDR3 consists of 16 residues. The V segment lost 3 bases and the J segment 7 bases; nucleotides outside the gene matches: 13. Germline loops: CDR1 MGHRA, CDR2 YSYEKL. The CDR3 region has the DNA TGCGCCAGCAGCCACACCGTGGACAGGGAGGGTATTGGCTACACCTTC. It specifies CASSHTVDREGIGYTF.

Only a few counts were recorded for this clone. The rearrangement links TRBV5-1 to TRBJ2-4; unclear D gene. The CDR3 runs 15 residues. With 0 bases removed from V and 10 bases from J, the gap between germline ends came to 17 bases. Germline V CDR1 and CDR2: SGHRS, YFSETQ. The CDR3 nucleotides are TGCGCCAGCAGCTTGGAAGAGGCTGGTATCGGGATTCAGTACTTC. The encoded protein is CASSLEEAGIGIQYF.

The sample holds a few counts of this clone. The rearrangement links TRBV19 to TRBJ1-1; perhaps TRBD1 as D (6 bases). V was shortened by 5 bases and J by 7 bases, with 14 bases between the two germline ends. Germline V gene sequence: CDR1 LNHDA, CDR2 SQIVND (reference sequence). The length of the CDR3 is 13 residues. The CDR3 loop is CASSSSGTIEAFF. CDR3 nucleotides: TGTGCCAGTAGTTCCTCCGGGACAATTGAAGCTTTCTTT.

This sequence joins TRBV5-1 and TRBJ1-6; D possibly corresponds to TRBD1 (5 bases). In germline, CDR1 is SGHRS, CDR2 YFSETQ. CDR3 size: 14 residues. Between the trimmed V and J ends, which lost 2 bases and 8 bases, there was a span of 11 bases. CDR3 protein: CASSFKGGDSPLHF. The CDR3 bases are TGCGCCAGCAGCTTTAAGGGAGGGGATTCACCCCTCCACTTT.

This CDR3 reads CASSGGQGIYGYTF. In nucleotides, the CDR3 is TGTGCCAGCAGTGGGGGACAGGGGATCTATGGCTACACCTTC. The gene calls are TRBV25-1 and TRBJ1-2, with TRBD1 identical over 10 bases. Germline V CDR1 and CDR2: MGHDK, SYGVNS. There are 14 residues in the CDR3. J gave up 4 bases and V 4 bases, and 3 bases lay outside the gene matches.

The genes are TRBV9 and TRBJ2-5; D gene unclear. Germline V gene sequence: CDR1 SGDLS, CDR2 YYNGEE. V was shortened by 4 bases and J by 2 bases, with 15 bases between the two germline ends. There are 15 residues in the CDR3. CDR3 amino acids: CASSPSTGQQETQYF. DNA for the CDR3: TGTGCCAGCAGCCCGTCAACCGGGCAACAAGAGACCCAGTACTTC.

This sequence joins TRBV19 and TRBJ2-1; no firm D call. CDR3 size: 11 residues. Trimming stripped 7 bases from V and 9 bases from J, with 10 bases between. Germline V CDR1 and CDR2: LNHDA, SQIVND (reference sequence). The CDR3 nucleotides read TGTGCCAGTATTTCGCCGAGTGAGCAGTTCTTC. Protein product: CASISPSEQFF.

This clone was observed a few times. CDR3 DNA: TGTGCCATCAGTAAAGGACAGGACTCCTACGAGCAGTACTTC. Its translation: CAISKGQDSYEQYF. The rearrangement links TRBV10-3 to TRBJ2-7, with TRBD1 matching 7 bases. V lost 5 bases and J lost 0; bases outside the gene matches: 4. This CDR3 has 14 amino acids. Germline-derived CDR1 and CDR2 are ENHRY and SYGVKD.

This clone was found a few times. The V gene is TRBV2, the J gene TRBJ2-7, with unresolved D. Germline CDR1 SNHLY, CDR2 FYNNEI. Trimming pared 11 bases from V and 6 bases from J, leaving 20 bases between. This CDR3 has 13 amino acids. The CDR3 loop is CAGQPDLQGEQYF. The CDR3 DNA sequence: TGTGCCGGCCAACCGGACCTGCAAGGCGAGCAGTACTTC.

The table lists this clone with a few counts. The chain recombines TRBV5-4 with TRBJ2-7; 8 bases match TRBD2. The germline gives CDR1 SGHNT, CDR2 YYREEE (reference sequence). The V and J ends lost 0 bases and 2 bases, in that order; junction bases with no gene match: 10. The length of the CDR3 is 17 residues. CDR3 in amino acids: CASSLEGTRRGTYEQYF. CDR3 in DNA: TGTGCCAGCAGCTTGGAGGGGACTAGAAGGGGAACCTACGAGCAGTACTTC.

The chain is built from TRBV13 and TRBJ1-2; TRBD1 matches at 7 bases. Germline V gives CDR1 PRHDT, CDR2 FYEKMQ (reference sequence). V trimming: 7 bases; J trimming: 2 bases; junction bases outside the gene matches: 4. The CDR3 totals 13 residues. The CDR3 DNA sequence: TGTGCCAGCACCAAAGGGGGCAACTATGGCTACACCTTC. The encoded protein is CASTKGGNYGYTF.

Only a few counts were recorded for this clone. The V and J genes are TRBV9 and TRBJ1-2, with D tentatively TRBD1 (6 bases). CDR3 length: 14 residues. Trimming pared 1 base from V and 0 bases from J, leaving 7 bases between. Germline V lookup: CDR1 SGDLS, CDR2 YYNGEE. DNA for the CDR3: TGTGCCAGCAGCGTATCAGGGGCTAACTATGGCTACACCTTC. Protein product: CASSVSGANYGYTF.

The table lists this clone with a few counts. The V gene is TRBV30, the J gene TRBJ1-2, with 9 bases that match TRBD1. Per the germline V gene, CDR1 is GTSNPN and CDR2 is SVGIG (reference sequence). The length of the CDR3 is 12 residues. Trimming at V came to 5 bases and at J to 6 bases, leaving 4 bases not matched to a gene. The CDR3 DNA reads TGTGCCTGGGGCAGGACAGGGGATGGCTACACCTTC. Translated: CAWGRTGDGYTF. Full variable domain (missing parts from reference TRBV30 and TRBJ1-2): SQTIHQWPATLVQPVGSPLSLECTVEGTSNPNLYWYRQAAGRGLQLLFYSVGIGQISSEVPQNLSASRPQDRQFILSSKKLLLSDSGFYLCAWGRTGDGYTFGSGTRLTVV.

The chain combines TRBV7-6 with TRBJ2-5; D tentatively fits TRBD1 or TRBD2 (6 bases each). CDR1 SGHVS and CDR2 FNYEAQ come from the germline V gene. This CDR3 contains 15 residues. Trimming removed 5 bases at V and 3 bases at J, with 16 bases between. The CDR3 sequence: CASSPEGGGEETQYF. Written as DNA, the CDR3 is TGTGCCAGCAGCCCCGAGGGGGGTGGGGAAGAGACCCAGTACTTC.

This chain connects TRBV2 to TRBJ2-1, with a weak D call TRBD2 (6 bases). CDR1 and CDR2 (germline): SNHLY, FYNNEI. The ends were cut back, 8 bases at V and 6 bases at J, with 14 bases in the middle. This CDR3 is built from 13 residues. The chain's CDR3 is CASGPEEGNEQFF. In DNA, the CDR3 is TGTGCCAGCGGCCCCGAGGAGGGCAATGAGCAGTTCTTC.

This clone showed up just a few times. The genes are TRBV7-9 and TRBJ2-5; D is possibly TRBD1 or TRBD2 (5 bases each). Germline lookup yields CDR1 SEHNR and CDR2 FQNEAQ (reference sequence). This CDR3 is built from 17 residues. V was clipped by 4 bases and J by 5 bases, with 23 bases between them. CDR3 sequence (DNA): TGTGCCAGCAGCTCGAATATGGTTGTGGGGACCGGGGAGACCCAGTACTTC. Its protein product is CASSSNMVVGTGETQYF.

The chain joins TRBV6-5 to TRBJ1-2; D is unclear. Germline V lookup: CDR1 MNHEY, CDR2 SVGAGI. The CDR3 contains 15 residues. Deletions cut 0 bases from V and 4 bases from J, with 12 bases between. The DNA for the CDR3 is TGTGCCAGCAGTTACTCTGGATCGGGGATCTATGGCTACACCTTC. Protein: CASSYSGSGIYGYTF.

V usage is TRBV7-2 and J usage is TRBJ2-7; 8 bases are shared with TRBD1. The V gene's germline CDR1 is SGHTA and CDR2 FQGNSA. Trimming removed 5 bases from V and 1 base from J; junction bases left unmatched: 7. The CDR3 is made up of 15 amino acids. CDR3 loop: CASSTRTGRSYEQYF. The CDR3 DNA reads as TGTGCCAGCAGCACCCGGACAGGGCGATCCTACGAGCAGTACTTC.

This clone was seen a handful of times. The rearrangement links TRBV30 to TRBJ1-3; TRBD1 matches 10 bases. Germline loops: CDR1 GTSNPN, CDR2 SVGIG (reference sequence). The CDR3 is 17 residues long. J lost 4 bases, V lost 0 bases, and 9 bases had no gene match. The CDR3 region is CAWSVGRDRGSGNTIYF. In DNA form, the CDR3 reads TGTGCCTGGAGTGTAGGGAGGGACAGGGGCTCGGGAAACACCATATATTTT.

The chain recombines TRBV7-9 with TRBJ2-5; TRBD1 aligns across 7 bases. With the DNA end fitting TRBJ2-7 better, the J assignment may be wrong. Germline V gene data show CDR1 as SEHNR and CDR2 as FQNEAQ (reference sequence). CDR3 length equals 13 residues. CDR3 loop: CASSFTGVDEQYF. The CDR3 DNA sequence: TGTGCCAGCAGCTTCACAGGGGTCGACGAGCAGTACTTC.

Only a few counts were recorded for this clone. V and J are TRBV6-5 and TRBJ1-1, with a possible D match to TRBD1 (5 bases). This CDR3 comprises 14 residues. Trimming removed 4 bases at V and 4 bases at J, with 13 bases between. Per germline, CDR1 MNHEY and CDR2 SVGAGI. The CDR3 protein is CASSSPSGGTEAFF. CDR3 DNA: TGTGCCAGCAGTTCCCCTTCGGGGGGCACTGAAGCTTTCTTT.